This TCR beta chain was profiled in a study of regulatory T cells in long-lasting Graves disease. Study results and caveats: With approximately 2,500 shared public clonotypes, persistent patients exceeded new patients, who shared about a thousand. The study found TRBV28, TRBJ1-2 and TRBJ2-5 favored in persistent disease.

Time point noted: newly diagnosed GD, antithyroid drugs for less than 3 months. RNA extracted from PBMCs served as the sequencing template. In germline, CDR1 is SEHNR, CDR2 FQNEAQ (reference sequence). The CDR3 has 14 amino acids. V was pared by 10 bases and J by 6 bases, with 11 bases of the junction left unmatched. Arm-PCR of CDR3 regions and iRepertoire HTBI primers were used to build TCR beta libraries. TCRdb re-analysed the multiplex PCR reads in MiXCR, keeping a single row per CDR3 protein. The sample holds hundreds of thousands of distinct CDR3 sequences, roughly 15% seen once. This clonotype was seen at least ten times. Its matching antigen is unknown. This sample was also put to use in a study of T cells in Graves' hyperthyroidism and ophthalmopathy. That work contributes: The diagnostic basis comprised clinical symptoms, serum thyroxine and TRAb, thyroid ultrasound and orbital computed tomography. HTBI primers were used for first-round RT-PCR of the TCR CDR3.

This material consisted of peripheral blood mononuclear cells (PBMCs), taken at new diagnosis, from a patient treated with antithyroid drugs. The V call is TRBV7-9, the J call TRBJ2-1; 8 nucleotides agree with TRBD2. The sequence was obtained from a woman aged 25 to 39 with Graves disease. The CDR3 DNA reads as TGTGCCACCAGAATGGGACTAGTTCCCAATGAGCAGTTCTTC. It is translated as CATRMGLVPNEQFF.